This paragraph reports one T cell receptor (beta chain). Its antigen is unknown. This entry is derived from a study of cytomegalovirus exposure and HLA in healthy donors. Points from the study as a whole: Accounts indicate the classifier identified cytomegalovirus status with strong specificity and sensitivity.

V dropped 2 bases and J dropped 4 bases, with 11 bases sitting between them. CDR3 length equals 14 residues. Germline values: CDR1 SNHLY, CDR2 FYNNEI. The protocol was immunoSEQ multiplex PCR, while the TCRdb copy is restricted to in-frame clones and leaves out a portion. This sample has 90,000 to 130,000 clones; approximately 96% occur once, and the top ten carry 0.67%. The donors were members of the validation cohort comprising over a hundred subjects, separate from the approximately 700-subject first cohort. The sequencing input was PBMCs. The TCR was taken from a woman between 18 and 29 years old in good health and CMV-seronegative. This sequence joins TRBV2 and TRBJ1-1; possible D gene TRBD1, 5 bases. The CDR3 bases are TGTGCCAGCAGTGAAAGACGGGGGGGCACTGAAGCTTTCTTT. Residues: CASSERRGGTEAFF.